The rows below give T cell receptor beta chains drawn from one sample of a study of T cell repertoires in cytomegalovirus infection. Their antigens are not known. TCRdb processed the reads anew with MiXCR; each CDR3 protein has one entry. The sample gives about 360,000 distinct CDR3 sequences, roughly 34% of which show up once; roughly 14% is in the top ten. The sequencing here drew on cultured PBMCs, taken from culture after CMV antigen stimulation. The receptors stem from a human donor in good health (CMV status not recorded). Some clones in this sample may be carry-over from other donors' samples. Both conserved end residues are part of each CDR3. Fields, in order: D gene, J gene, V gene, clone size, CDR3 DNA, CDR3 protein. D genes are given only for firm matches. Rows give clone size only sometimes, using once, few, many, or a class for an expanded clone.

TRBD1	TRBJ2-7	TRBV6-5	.	TGTGCCAGCAGTTACTCGACAGGGCCCCACACCGTTGAGCAGTACTTC	CASSYSTGPHTVEQYF
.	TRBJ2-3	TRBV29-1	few	TGCAGCGTTGGTGTTGGGACAGATACGCAGTATTTT	CSVGVGTDTQYF
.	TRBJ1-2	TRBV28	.	TGTGCCAGCAGTTTTTTACGGAGCTGGGACTATGGCTACACCTTC	CASSFLRSWDYGYTF
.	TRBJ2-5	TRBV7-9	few	TGTGCCAGCAGCGCTAAGGGCCGGCAAGAGACCCAGTACTTC	CASSAKGRQETQYF
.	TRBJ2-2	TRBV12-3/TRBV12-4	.	TGTGCCAGCAGTTTGGTCGGGATGAACACCGGGGAGCTGTTTTTT	CASSLVGMNTGELFF
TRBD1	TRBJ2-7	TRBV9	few	TGTGCCAGCAGCGTAGGGGGACAGGGCTGGTACGAGCAGTACTTC	CASSVGGQGWYEQYF
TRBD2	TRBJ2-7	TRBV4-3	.	TGCGCCAGCAGCCAACCCGGGACTACCATCTACGAGCAGTACTTC	CASSQPGTTIYEQYF
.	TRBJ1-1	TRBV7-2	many	TGTGCCAGCAGCCCCCTTGGTAGGGAAGCTTTCTTT	CASSPLGREAFF
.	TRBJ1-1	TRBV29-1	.	TGCAGCGGGGGGAACACTGAAGCTTTCTTT	CSGGNTEAFF
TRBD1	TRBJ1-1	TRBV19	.	TGTGCCAGTAGTGCGGGACAGGGTGCTGAAGCTTTCTTT	CASSAGQGAEAFF
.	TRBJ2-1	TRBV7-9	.	TGTGCCAGCAGACGATCGCCAGCTTTAGAACAGTTCTTC	CASRRSPALEQFF
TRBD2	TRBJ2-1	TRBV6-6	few	TGTGCCAGCAGGACCGGGACTAGCGGCTACAATGAGCAGTTCTTC	CASRTGTSGYNEQFF
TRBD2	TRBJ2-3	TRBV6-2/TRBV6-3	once	TGTGCCAGCAGTTACGCTAGCGGGAGAAGTGTGGGGTCGCCAGATACGCAGTATTTT	CASSYASGRSVGSPDTQYF
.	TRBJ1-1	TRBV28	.	TGTGCCAGCAACCCGGAGCTGAACACTGAAGCTTTCTTT	CASNPELNTEAFF
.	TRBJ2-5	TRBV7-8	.	TGTGCCAGCAGCTTCCAGGGTCCATGGGAGACCCAGTACTTC	CASSFQGPWETQYF
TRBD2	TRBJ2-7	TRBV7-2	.	TGTGCCAGCAGCACGCGGACTAGCGGGACGCAGTACTTC	CASSTRTSGTQYF
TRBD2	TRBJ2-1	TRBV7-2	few	TGTGCCAGCAGCCAAAGGGGAGGGCCGAATGAGCAGTTCTTC	CASSQRGGPNEQFF
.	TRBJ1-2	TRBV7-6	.	TGTGCCAGCAGCCGCGGGTCCTATGGCTACACCTTC	CASSRGSYGYTF
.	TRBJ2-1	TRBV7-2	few	TGTGCCAGCAGCTTAGCGCTCACGAATTCTCCCTACAATGAGCAGTTCTTC	CASSLALTNSPYNEQFF
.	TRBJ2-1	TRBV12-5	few	TGTGCTAGCTACCGGGACCAGCCCTACAATGAGCAGTTCTTC	CASYRDQPYNEQFF
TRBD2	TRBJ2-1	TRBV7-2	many	TGTGCCAGCAGCTTAGGGACTAGCGGAAACTACAATGAGCAGTTCTTC	CASSLGTSGNYNEQFF
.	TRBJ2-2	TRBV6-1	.	TGTGCCAGCAGCCACCGATTGAACACCGGGGAGCTGTTTTTT	CASSHRLNTGELFF
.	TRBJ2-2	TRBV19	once	TGTGCCAGTAGTGCAATACAGGGTCCGACCGGGGAGCTGTTTTTT	CASSAIQGPTGELFF
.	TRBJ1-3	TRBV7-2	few	TGTGCCAGCAGCCCAGGGTTCTACACCATATATTTT	CASSPGFYTIYF
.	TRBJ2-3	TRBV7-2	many	TGTGCCAGCAGCTCGTTTCGAGGGTCAAAAGGAGATACGCAGTATTTT	CASSSFRGSKGDTQYF
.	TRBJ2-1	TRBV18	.	TGTGCCAGCTCACTTAGCACAGGGGGGGTCTACAATGAGCAGTTCTTC	CASSLSTGGVYNEQFF
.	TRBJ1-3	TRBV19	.	TGTGCCAGTAGATTGGTCTCTGGAAACACCATATATTTT	CASRLVSGNTIYF
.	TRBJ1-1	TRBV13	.	TGTGCCAGCAGCTTACGGTTTACTCAAGCTTTCTTT	CASSLRFTQAFF
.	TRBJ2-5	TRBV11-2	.	TGTGCCAGCAGCTTTCGGACGGGTAACCAAGAGACCCAGTACTTC	CASSFRTGNQETQYF
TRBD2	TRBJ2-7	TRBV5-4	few	TGTGCCAGCAGCTTAGGGACTAGCGGGATTTACGAGCAGTACTTC	CASSLGTSGIYEQYF
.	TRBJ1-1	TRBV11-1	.	TGTGCCAGCAGCCCGGACACGGAGAACACTGAAGCTTTCTTT	CASSPDTENTEAFF
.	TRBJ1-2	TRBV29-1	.	TGCAGCGTTAGCTTCGGGCCCCAGGCCTCTAACTATGGCTACACCTTC	CSVSFGPQASNYGYTF
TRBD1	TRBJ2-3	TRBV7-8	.	TGTGCCAGCAGCCCAGGGACAGGGGTCACAGATACGCAGTATTTT	CASSPGTGVTDTQYF
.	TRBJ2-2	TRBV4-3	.	TGCGCCAGCAGCCAAGAATGGGACGGTAACACCGGGGAGCTGTTTTTT	CASSQEWDGNTGELFF
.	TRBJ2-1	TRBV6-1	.	TGTGCCAGCAGTGATACGGGACCCCTCGATGAGCAGTTCTTC	CASSDTGPLDEQFF
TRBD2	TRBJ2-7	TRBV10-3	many	TGTGCCATAAGCGGGGGCTCCTACGAGCAGTACTTC	CAISGGSYEQYF
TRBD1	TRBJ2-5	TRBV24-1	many	TGTGCCACCAGTGCCCTTGGAAGGGGGCTAGAGACCCAGTACTTC	CATSALGRGLETQYF
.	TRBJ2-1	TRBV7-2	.	TGTGCCAGCAGCCCCTTCCATGAGCAGTTCTTC	CASSPFHEQFF
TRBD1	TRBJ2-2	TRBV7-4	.	TGTGCCAGCAGCCGCACAGGGGGGTCCACCGGGGAGCTGTTTTTT	CASSRTGGSTGELFF